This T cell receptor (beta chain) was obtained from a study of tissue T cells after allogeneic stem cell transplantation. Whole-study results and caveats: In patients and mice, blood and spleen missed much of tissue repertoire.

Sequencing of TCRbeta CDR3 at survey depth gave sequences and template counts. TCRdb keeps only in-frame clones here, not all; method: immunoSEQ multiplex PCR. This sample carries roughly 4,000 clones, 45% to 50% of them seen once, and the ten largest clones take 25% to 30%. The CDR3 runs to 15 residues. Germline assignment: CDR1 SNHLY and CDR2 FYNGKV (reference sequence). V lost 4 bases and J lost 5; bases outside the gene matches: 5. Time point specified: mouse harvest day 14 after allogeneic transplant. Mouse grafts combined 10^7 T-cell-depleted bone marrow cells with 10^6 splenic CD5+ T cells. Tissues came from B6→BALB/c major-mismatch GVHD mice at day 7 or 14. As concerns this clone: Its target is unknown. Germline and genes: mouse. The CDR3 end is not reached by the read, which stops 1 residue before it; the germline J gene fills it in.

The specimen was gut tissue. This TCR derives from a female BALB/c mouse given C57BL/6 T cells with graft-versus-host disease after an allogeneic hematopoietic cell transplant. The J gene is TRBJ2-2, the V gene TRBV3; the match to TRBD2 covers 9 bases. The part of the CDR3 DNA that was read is TGTGCCAGCAGCTCGGACTGGGGAGGGACCGGGCAGCTCTAC. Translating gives CASSSDWGGTGQLY. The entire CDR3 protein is CASSSDWGGTGQLYF.